This entry describes one T cell receptor beta chain. This clonotype showed up just a few times. Its specific antigen is unknown. It has no much larger one-base neighbor in the sample; base qualities were not kept. These data originate in a study of T cell repertoires in cytomegalovirus infection (dated by TCRdb to the late 2010s). About the study as a whole: Because public TCR beta signatures pointed to carriage of CMV infection together with the matching HLA type, the HLA type of each donor mattered for the analysis. What the work shows at the level of the full study, not this receptor alone: In both this cohort and an independent cohort of more than 350 donors, the cumulative frequency of public TCR beta family members distinguished carriers of CMV infection plus the relevant HLA type. The ex vivo response was dominated by HLA-C-restricted CMV-specific TCR beta clonotypes, and the single most frequent clonotype in two of eight donors was supplied by these HLA-C-restricted clonotypes.

Instrument used: Illumina HiSeq 1500. In TCRdb, the public reads were trimmed at Q25 with fastp and aligned with MiXCR, with productive beta chains retained. Each record represents a unique CDR3 protein, reported with the most common genes and DNA among its rows. The sample profile shows hundreds of thousands of distinct CDR3 sequences; 20% to 25% of them were found once. The top ten constitute 6.5% to 10% of the sample. CDR1 and CDR2, per the germline V gene (reference sequence), are MNHEY and SMNVEV. V is shortened by 3 bases, J by 12 bases, and the region joining them spans 17 bases. The CDR3 runs 13 amino acids, cysteine and phenylalanine included. Just CDR3 DNA is preserved here, 39 bases in frame from base 1.

The chain links TRBV27 with TRBJ1-1; the D gene is unclear. Input material: CD8+ T cells from PBMCs. This TCR was sampled from a human donor in good health (CMV status not recorded). Some clones in this sample may be carry-over from other donors' samples. The CDR3 region: CASSFSPTQRTFF. The base sequence is TGTGCCAGCAGTTTTTCCCCCACCCAGCGGACTTTCTTT.